This T cell receptor beta chain was observed in a study of T cells in Graves' hyperthyroidism and ophthalmopathy (dated by TCRdb to between 2018 and 2021). Regarding the research as a whole: Peripheral blood samples were taken at initial diagnosis, before any treatment was given. According to the paper, TCR Vbeta CDR3 sequencing was carried out on about 140 peripheral blood samples, which came from approximately 41 ophthalmopathy, around 74 hyperthyroidism and approximately 17 progressor patients. For training and testing, the 100 or so patients in the discovery cohort were randomly divided in a 7:3 ratio. In more than five Graves' hyperthyroidism patients, the study also compared T-cell repertoires from thyroid tissue with T-cell repertoires from blood. Following sampling, methimazole starting at 30 mg daily was given to hyperthyroidism patients, and high-dose intravenous methylprednisolone was given to ophthalmopathy patients. Whether ophthalmopathy could be predicted prospectively was tested in an independent validation cohort made up of roughly 20 hyperthyroidism patients plus 17 patients who later progressed to ophthalmopathy. To identify TCR V-J signatures that set the groups apart, the researchers used a discovery cohort of approximately 98 patients, made up of roughly 45 with Graves' ophthalmopathy and some 55 with stable Graves' hyperthyroidism.

Stable Graves' hyperthyroidism was defined as no progression to ophthalmopathy during 18 months of follow-up. Hyperthyroidism patients were aged 18 to 65 years and newly diagnosed, with disease duration of less than 2 months. Any patient with an uncontrolled infection, another autoimmune disease, pregnancy or lactation was excluded. Diagnoses relied on clinical symptoms, serum thyroxine and TRAb, thyroid ultrasound and orbital computed tomography. PBMCs were separated from 7.5 to 10 ml of fresh peripheral blood using Ficoll-Paque density gradient centrifugation. Total RNA was extracted with Trizol reagent, and quality was checked on an Agilent 2100 Bioanalyzer. The CDR3 goes from the cysteine to the phenylalanine over 14 residues. Solely the CDR3 DNA is kept, with 42 bases framed from the first base. At the junction V is shortened by 3 bases and J by 5 bases, with 14 bases in between. CDR1 and CDR2 (SGHRS, YFSETQ) derive from the germline V gene.

This clonotype was counted only a few times. Its recognized antigen is unknown. The sample holds no much larger clone one base away, and base qualities are not on file. General conclusions and limits of the study: Most expanded thyroid clonotypes (frequency above 0.001) were also detected in blood, suggesting blood repertoires may reflect thyroid immune responses. In validation, the model predicted progression to ophthalmopathy a median of about 5.9 months before onset, with about 64% sensitivity and about 75% specificity. Sample size was not statistically predetermined, and investigators were not blinded to group allocation. Ophthalmopathy was separated from stable hyperthyroidism by a 13 V-J signature model, with over 85% sensitivity and 81% to 82% specificity obtained in cross-validation and 80%/75% obtained in testing.

The TCR beta CDR3 regions were amplified from the RNA transcripts. The first round of RT-PCR for the TCR CDR3 was performed with the HTBI primer set and the Qiagen OneStep RT-PCR kit. Libraries were constructed in a second round of multiplex PCR, after which size selection and purification were performed. Sequencing of the libraries was done on an Illumina HiSeq2000 using paired-end 100 bp reads. The study's processing was this. Raw data were processed with SOAPnuke, discarding reads with adapters, uncalled bases, mean Phred below 15, or no exact constant-primer or identifier match. COPE v1.2.5 was used to merge high-quality paired reads, and clonotypes were defined as unique nucleotide sequences. MiTCR v1.1 was used to align clonotypes to the IMGT TRBV, TRBD and TRBJ reference segments. The analysis was restricted to V-J combinations with a frequency above 0.0001, which together covered 98% to 99.2% of the repertoires. A TCS score was defined as the ratio of F50 (clonal expansion) to E x V (chaos), with BLOSUM62-based TCRdist applied between CDR3 peptides within each V-J. Welch's t-statistics and random forest reduced some 510 V-J features to 13, which were used in a naive Bayes classifier (R e1071). In TCRdb, the public reads were trimmed at Q25 with fastp and aligned with MiXCR, with productive beta chains retained. Identical CDR3 proteins give one entry, which carries the most common genes and DNA. These V and J calls derive from TCRdb rather than the authors' analysis. The sample profile shows around 450,000 distinct CDR3 sequences; 15% to 18% of them were found once. Of the sample, less than 15% is held by the ten largest clones.

The clonotype was recovered from a young woman with Graves' hyperthyroidism. The chain is encoded by TRBV5-1 joined to TRBJ1-1; TRBD1 could be the D gene, as 6 bases match. Sequencing was carried out using blood. The bases read TGCGCCAGCAGCTCACAGGGTTCTATGACTGAAGCTTTCTTT. This codes for CASSSQGSMTEAFF.